These 7 T cell receptor beta chains were sequenced from one sample in a study of T cells in Graves' hyperthyroidism and ophthalmopathy. Amplified TCR beta CDR3 regions came from RNA transcripts. First-round RT-PCR with HTBI primers amplified the TCR CDR3 region. TCRdb reanalysed the multiplex PCR reads using MiXCR and keeps one entry per CDR3 protein. Of 200,000 to 250,000 distinct CDR3 sequences listed, roughly 17% were seen once; the top ten hold approximately 50%. Sequenced: blood. Receptor source: a man aged 50 to 60 with Graves' hyperthyroidism.

The sample holds many counts of this clonotype. The V and J genes are TRBV7-9 and TRBJ2-7; D is possibly TRBD1 (6 bases). Germline V CDR1 and CDR2: SEHNR, FQNEAQ (reference sequence). CDR3 size: 14 residues. V lost 5 bases to trimming and J lost 3 bases, with 14 bases between them. The CDR3 DNA is TGTGCCAGCAGCGACACCGGGACAAACTACGAGCAGTACTTC. Translating it yields CASSDTGTNYEQYF. The full variable domain, completed using reference TRBV7-9 and TRBJ2-7, is DTGVSQNPRHKITKRGQNVTFRCDPISEHNRLYWYRQTLGQGPEFLTYFQNEAQLEKSRLLSDRFSAERPKGSFSTLEIQRTEQGDSAMYLCASSDTGTNYEQYFGPGTRLTVT.

This clonotype was detected many times. V and J are TRBV6-1 and TRBJ2-2; D remains ambiguous. There are 17 residues in the CDR3. The germline V gene has CDR1 MNHNS and CDR2 SASEGT. V was pared by 1 base and J by 0 bases, with 12 bases between. The CDR3 loop reads CASSEDVDTSNTGELFF. The CDR3 DNA reads as TGTGCCAGCAGTGAAGATGTAGACACGTCGAACACCGGGGAGCTGTTTTTT.

This clonotype was counted ten times or more. The rearrangement joins TRBV15 to TRBJ1-4; the D gene is possibly TRBD1 (5 bases). CDR1 and CDR2 from the germline V gene are LNHNV and YYDKDF (reference sequence). The V end lost 1 base, the J end lost 7 bases, and 10 bases lay between the germline ends. CDR3 size: 14 residues. This CDR3 reads CATSRGGTGEKLFF. As DNA, the CDR3 is TGTGCCACCAGCAGAGGGGGGACCGGTGAAAAACTGTTTTTT. Full variable domain (missing parts from reference TRBV15 and TRBJ1-4): DAMVIQNPRYQVTQFGKPVTLSCSQTLNHNVMYWYQQKSSQAPKLLFHYYDKDFNNEADTPDNFQSRRPNTSFCFLDIRSPGLGDTAMYLCATSRGGTGEKLFFGSGTQLSVL.

This clonotype came up a few times. The chain is built from TRBV12-3 or TRBV12-4 and TRBJ2-3, with D possibly being TRBD2 (6 bases). This CDR3 spans 14 amino acids. The V gene lost 5 bases and the J gene lost 1 base, with 10 bases spanning the gap. The CDR3 nucleotides are TGTGCCAGCAGTGGGGAGGCTGGCACAGATACGCAGTATTTT. This codes for CASSGEAGTDTQYF.

At least ten counts were recorded for this clonotype. V usage is TRBV5-1 and J usage is TRBJ2-7; 11 nucleotides match TRBD2. Germline V CDR1 and CDR2: SGHRS, YFSETQ. This CDR3 spans 16 amino acids. Germline trimming cut 3 bases from V and 2 bases from J; bases unmatched to any gene: 7. CDR3 in DNA: TGCGCCAGCAGCTCGGGACTAGCGGTATCCCCCTACGAGCAGTACTTC. It encodes CASSSGLAVSPYEQYF.

This clonotype was observed a few times. The chain joins TRBV27 to TRBJ1-1; D is undetermined. Between the trimmed V and J ends, which lost 8 bases and 6 bases, there was a span of 10 bases. The CDR3 extends over 11 amino acids. CDR1 and CDR2 from the germline V gene are MNHEY and SMNVEV (reference sequence). CDR3 coding DNA: TGTGCCAGCCTTCTTGGTCCTGAAGCTTTCTTT. Encoded protein: CASLLGPEAFF.

This clonotype was recorded a few times. V gene TRBV9 combines with J gene TRBJ2-7, with D perhaps matching TRBD2 (6 bases). The CDR3 length is 14 residues. V was trimmed by 0 bases and J by 3 bases, leaving 10 bases between them. Germline V lookup: CDR1 SGDLS, CDR2 YYNGEE. CDR3 residues: CASSVGAGSYEQYF. CDR3 coding DNA: TGTGCCAGCAGCGTAGGTGCGGGGAGCTACGAGCAGTACTTC.